The clone carrying this T cell receptor (beta chain) appeared once. This specimen belongs to a study of blood T cell repertoires in COVID-19. About the study: Specimens from acute and convalescent COVID-19 originated in the United States, Italy and Spain. Sources were T cells, B-cell-depleted T cells, or PBMCs; the material itself was cDNA or gDNA.

Germline V gives CDR1 GTSNPN, CDR2 SVGIG (reference sequence). The CDR3 totals 15 residues. With 5 bases removed from V and 1 base from J, the gap between germline ends came to 14 bases. The protocol was immunoSEQ multiplex PCR, while the TCRdb copy is restricted to in-frame clones and leaves out a portion. The table lists 250,000 or so clones, 87% of them singletons, with less than 1.6% in the top ten. Sequenced: peripheral blood. This sequence originates from a woman between 40 and 50 years old who had recovered from COVID-19. V usage is TRBV30 and J usage is TRBJ2-2; no reliable D call. The CDR3 region is CAWGDLGRNTGELFF. In DNA, the CDR3 is TGTGCCTGGGGGGATCTGGGCCGGAACACCGGGGAGCTGTTTTTT.